This TCR beta chain was found in a study of cytomegalovirus exposure and HLA in healthy donors. The wider study: Genetic ancestry analysis placed approximately 79% of the 400 or so donors that were genotyped in the Caucasian-associated cluster. Regarding the study as a whole: In a later analysis, across HLA loci, associated TCR counts were highest for DRB1, lowest for HLA-C.

This CDR3 region has 14 residues. V lost 4 bases and J lost 3; bases outside the gene matches: 5. Per the germline V gene, CDR1 is GTSNPN and CDR2 is SVGIG (reference sequence). A remark on this clone: The target antigen is unknown.

PCR used 60 Vbeta primers and 13 Jbeta primers. Profiled with immunoSEQ multiplex PCR; TCRdb holds only in-frame clones, not every one. The sample has 120,000 to 150,000 clones; 88% are singletons. The rearrangement uses TRBV30 and TRBJ2-1; TRBD2 aligns across 8 bases. The clonotype comes from a woman in her 40s in good health and CMV-seronegative. Sequencing was performed on PBMCs. CDR3 sequence (DNA): TGTGCCTGGAAAATAGCGGGATTCTACAATGAGCAGTTCTTC. Its translation: CAWKIAGFYNEQFF.